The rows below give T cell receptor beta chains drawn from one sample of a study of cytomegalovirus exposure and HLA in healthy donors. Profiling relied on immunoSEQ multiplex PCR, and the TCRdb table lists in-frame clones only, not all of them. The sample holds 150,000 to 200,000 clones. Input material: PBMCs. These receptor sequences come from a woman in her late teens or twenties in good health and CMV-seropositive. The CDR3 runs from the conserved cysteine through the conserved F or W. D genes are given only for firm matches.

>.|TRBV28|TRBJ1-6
TGTGCCAGCAGTCCTTCAGGGTTCGGCTATAATTCACCCCTCCACTTT
CASSPSGFGYNSPLHF
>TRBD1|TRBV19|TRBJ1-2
TGTGCCAGTAGTATAGTAGTCCACGGACAGGGAGATGGCTACACCTTC
CASSIVVHGQGDGYTF
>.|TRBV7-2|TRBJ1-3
TGTGCCAGCAGCTTTGCAGGGGCCCCGAACACCATATATTTT
CASSFAGAPNTIYF
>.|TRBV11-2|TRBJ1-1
TGTGCCAGCAGCTTATTAACTCTACAGGTTATGAACACTGAAGCTTTCTTT
CASSLLTLQVMNTEAFF
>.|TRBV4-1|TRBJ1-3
TGCGCCAGCAGCCAGGACAGTTATTCTGGAAACACCATATATTTT
CASSQDSYSGNTIYF
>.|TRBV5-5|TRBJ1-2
TGTGCCAGCAGCTTGGCCTACGAGAATGGCTACACCTTC
CASSLAYENGYTF
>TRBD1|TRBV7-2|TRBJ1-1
TGTGCCAGCAGCTTAGGTCCGACAGGGGGCGCAACTGAAGCTTTCTTT
CASSLGPTGGATEAFF
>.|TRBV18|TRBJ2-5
TGTGCCAGCTCACCACCGAGGACATCCGCACTCCAAGAGACCCAGTACTTC
CASSPPRTSALQETQYF
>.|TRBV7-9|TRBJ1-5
TGTGCCAGCAGCCTCGACACTAGCAATCAGCCCCAGCATTTT
CASSLDTSNQPQHF
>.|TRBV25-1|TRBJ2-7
TGTGCCAGCAGCAGGGGTTCTCCCTACGAGCAGTACTTC
CASSRGSPYEQYF
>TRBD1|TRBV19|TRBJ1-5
TGTGCCAGTTCAACAGGGGGCGAAGGGCAGCCCCAGCATTTT
CASSTGGEGQPQHF
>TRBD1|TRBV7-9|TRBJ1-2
TGTGCCAGCAGCCAGGGGACAGGGTACTATGGCTACACCTTC
CASSQGTGYYGYTF
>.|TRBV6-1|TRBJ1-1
TGTGCCAGCAGTGATTCGGCAGGTATCATGAACACTGAAGCTTTCTTT
CASSDSAGIMNTEAFF
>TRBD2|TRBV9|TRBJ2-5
TGTGCCAGCAGCGTAAGCGGGACTAGCACGGAGACCCAGTACTTC
CASSVSGTSTETQYF
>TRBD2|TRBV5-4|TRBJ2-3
TGTGCCAGCAGCCGACCTCCCGGGGGGGGGTCAATCACAGATACGCAGTATTTT
CASSRPPGGGSITDTQYF
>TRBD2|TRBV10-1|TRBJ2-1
TGCGCCAGCAGCCCTCCGGGACTAGCGTTCAATGAGCAGTTCTTC
CASSPPGLAFNEQFF
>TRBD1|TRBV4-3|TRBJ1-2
TGCGCCAGCAGCCAAATTCTCGGACAGGCGAACTATGGCTACACCTTC
CASSQILGQANYGYTF
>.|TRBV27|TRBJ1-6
TGTGCCAGCAGATTGGACAGAGATAATTCACCCCTCCACTTT
CASRLDRDNSPLHF
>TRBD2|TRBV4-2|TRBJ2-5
TGTGCCAGCAGCCAAGAAGTGGCGGGGGGGCCCAAAGAGACCCAGTACTTC
CASSQEVAGGPKETQYF
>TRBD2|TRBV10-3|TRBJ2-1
TGTGCCATCAGTGGGGGTAGCGGGAGTAACTACAATGAGCAGTTCTTC
CAISGGSGSNYNEQFF
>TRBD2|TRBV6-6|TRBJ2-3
TGTGCCAGCAGTTCGACTAGCGGGAGGGCCTTGGATACGCAGTATTTT
CASSSTSGRALDTQYF
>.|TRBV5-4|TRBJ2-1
TGTGCCAGCAGCCTGCGGGGTGAGCAGTTCTTC
CASSLRGEQFF
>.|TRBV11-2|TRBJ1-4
TGTGCCAGCAGCTTAGACAGGGGAGCAACTAATGAAAAACTGTTTTTT
CASSLDRGATNEKLFF
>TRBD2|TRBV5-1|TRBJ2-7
TGCGCCAGCAGCTTGGCTAGCGGGAGCTCCTACGAGCAGTACTTC
CASSLASGSSYEQYF
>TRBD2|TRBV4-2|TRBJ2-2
TGTGCCAGCAGCCACCAAACTAGCGGGGGGGCCCCCGGGGAGCTGTTTTTT
CASSHQTSGGAPGELFF
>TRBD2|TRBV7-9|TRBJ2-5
TGTGCCAGCAGCGTGACTAGCGGGGGGTCCCAAGAGACCCAGTACTTC
CASSVTSGGSQETQYF
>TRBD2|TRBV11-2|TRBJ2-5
TGTGCCAGCAGCTTAAGAGCGGGAGCACGAGAGACCCAGTACTTC
CASSLRAGARETQYF
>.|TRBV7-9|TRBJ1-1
TGTGCCAGCAGCTTAGCCGGGACAAAGAACACTGAAGCTTTCTTT
CASSLAGTKNTEAFF
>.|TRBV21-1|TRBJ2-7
TGTGCCAGCAGCAAAGGAAAAGGCAGTATCCCCGGGACAGGGTCCGCCGAGCAGTACTTC
CASSKGKGSIPGTGSAEQYF
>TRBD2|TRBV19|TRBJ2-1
TGTGCCAGTAGTCGACTAGCGGGAGAGAATGAGCAGTTCTTC
CASSRLAGENEQFF
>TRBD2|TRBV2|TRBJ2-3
TGTGCCAGCAGTGAATCAGCGGGAGGGCAACATACGCAGTATTTT
CASSESAGGQHTQYF
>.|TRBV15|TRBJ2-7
TGTGCCACCAGCAGAGGGGCTAGCTGGGACTACGAGCAGTACTTC
CATSRGASWDYEQYF
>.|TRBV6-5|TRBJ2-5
TGTGCCAGCAGTTCCGGGGAGACCCAGTACTTC
CASSSGETQYF
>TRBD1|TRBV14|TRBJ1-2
TGTGCCAGCAGCCAGCGGACAGGAGTAGCTAACTATGGCTACACCTTC
CASSQRTGVANYGYTF
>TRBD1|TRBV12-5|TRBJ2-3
TGTGCTAGTGGTTCGGGGACAGGGACTAGCACAGATACGCAGTATTTT
CASGSGTGTSTDTQYF
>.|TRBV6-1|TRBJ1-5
TGTGCCAGCAACCACAGGGTTTCAGGCAATCAGCCCCAGCATTTT
CASNHRVSGNQPQHF
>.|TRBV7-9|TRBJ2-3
TGTGCCAGCAGCTTGGCGGGGACTCGACTACTCACAGATACGCAGTATTTT
CASSLAGTRLLTDTQYF
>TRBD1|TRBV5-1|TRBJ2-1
TGCGCCAGCAGCTTGGGGGGACAGGGTTCTGATGAGCAGTTCTTC
CASSLGGQGSDEQFF
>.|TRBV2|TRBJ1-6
TGTGCCAGCGATGGGGAGCGGTCACCCCTCCACTTT
CASDGERSPLHF
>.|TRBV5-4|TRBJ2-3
TGTGCCAGCAGCTCCCAGGGGGGTAGCACAGATACGCAGTATTTT
CASSSQGGSTDTQYF
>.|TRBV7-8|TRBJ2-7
TGTGCCAGCAGCCCGAACGCAGGGCCCTACGAGCAGTACTTC
CASSPNAGPYEQYF
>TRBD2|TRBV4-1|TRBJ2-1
TGCGCCAGCAGCCAAACGGGAGGGGTTTACAATGAGCAGTTCTTC
CASSQTGGVYNEQFF
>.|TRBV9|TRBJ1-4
TGTGCCAGCAGCGTAGCGTGGGGAGATGAAAAACTGTTTTTT
CASSVAWGDEKLFF
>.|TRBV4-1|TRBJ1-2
TGCGCCAGCAGCCAAGCCGGACAGTTAGCCTACGGCTACACCTTC
CASSQAGQLAYGYTF
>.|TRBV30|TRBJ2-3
TGTGCCTGGAGTGTACACGGGACTAGCACAGATACGCAGTATTTT
CAWSVHGTSTDTQYF
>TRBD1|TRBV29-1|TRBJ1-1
TGCAGCTCCAGGACAGGGCCTTGGGGCACTGAAGCTTTCTTT
CSSRTGPWGTEAFF
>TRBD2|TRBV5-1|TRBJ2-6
TGCGCCAGCAGCTGGGAGGGGCCTGGGGCCAACGTCCTGACTTTC
CASSWEGPGANVLTF
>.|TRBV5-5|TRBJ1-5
TGTGCCAGCAGCCCCTACGTCGCCCGGGGGCAGCCCCAGCATTTT
CASSPYVARGQPQHF
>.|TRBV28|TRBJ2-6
TGTGCCTCCAACTCTGGGGCCAACGTCCTGACTTTC
CASNSGANVLTF
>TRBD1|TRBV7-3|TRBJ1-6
TGTGCCAGCAGCTCAGGGGGTGGCACGACAGGTTCACCCCTCCACTTT
CASSSGGGTTGSPLHF
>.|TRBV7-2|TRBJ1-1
TGTGCCAGCAGCTTCACAGGGTTGGGGACTGAAGCTTTCTTT
CASSFTGLGTEAFF
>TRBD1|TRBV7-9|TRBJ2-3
TGTGCCGGCAGCTTAGGGACAGACCTCACAGATACGCAGTATTTT
CAGSLGTDLTDTQYF
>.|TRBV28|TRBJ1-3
TGTGCCAGCAGTTTCCCGGGACTTAGCTCTGGAAACACCATATATTTT
CASSFPGLSSGNTIYF
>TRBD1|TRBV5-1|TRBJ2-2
TGCGCCAGCAGCTCATGGACAGGGGGCGTTCGTCGCACCGGGGAGCTGTTTTTT
CASSSWTGGVRRTGELFF
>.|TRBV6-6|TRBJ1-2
TGTGCCAGCAGACTCCTACAGGGAACCTATGGCTACACCTTC
CASRLLQGTYGYTF
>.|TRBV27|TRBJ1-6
TGTGCCAGCAGTTTATATCGGCCAGGGACAAATTCACCCCTCCACTTT
CASSLYRPGTNSPLHF
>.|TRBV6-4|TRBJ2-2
TGTGCCAGCAGTTCGAACAGGGACGGGGAGCTGTTTTTT
CASSSNRDGELFF
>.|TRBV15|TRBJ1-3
TGTGCCACCAGCAGGCGTGTTAGCTCTGGAAACACCATATATTTT
CATSRRVSSGNTIYF
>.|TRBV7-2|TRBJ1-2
TGTGCCAGCAGCACTTCAGGGTTCGGCTACACCTTC
CASSTSGFGYTF